This T cell receptor beta chain was captured by sequencing in a study of a mutant IDH1 vaccine in newly diagnosed glioma. About the study: The earlier regimen, radiotherapy, temozolomide, or both, was most often both.

Clones were read by immunoSEQ multiplex PCR, and TCRdb kept only the in-frame ones, dropping some. Counted here are roughly 57,000 clones, approximately 89% occurring once; the ten biggest clones make up roughly 1.9%. As for this clone: No antigen is known for it.

Germline V gene data show CDR1 as LNHNV and CDR2 as YYDKDF (reference sequence). Trimming took 6 bases from V and 6 from J; bases not matched to a gene: 8. The CDR3 consists of 14 residues. Time point defined: week 11, during vaccination. The investigators gave 300 ug of mutant IDH1 20-mer peptide in each vaccine dose, together with topical imiquimod. This chain links TRBV15 with TRBJ2-1, with TRBD2 matching over 7 bases. This TCR was sampled from a man aged 40-50 years with glioma. Here the sequenced sample was PBMCs, taken from a glioma patient whose treatment included an IDH1 peptide vaccine. CDR3 nucleotide sequence: TGTGCCACCAGAGCCAGCGGGGACCTCAATGAGCAGTTCTTC. As protein: CATRASGDLNEQFF.